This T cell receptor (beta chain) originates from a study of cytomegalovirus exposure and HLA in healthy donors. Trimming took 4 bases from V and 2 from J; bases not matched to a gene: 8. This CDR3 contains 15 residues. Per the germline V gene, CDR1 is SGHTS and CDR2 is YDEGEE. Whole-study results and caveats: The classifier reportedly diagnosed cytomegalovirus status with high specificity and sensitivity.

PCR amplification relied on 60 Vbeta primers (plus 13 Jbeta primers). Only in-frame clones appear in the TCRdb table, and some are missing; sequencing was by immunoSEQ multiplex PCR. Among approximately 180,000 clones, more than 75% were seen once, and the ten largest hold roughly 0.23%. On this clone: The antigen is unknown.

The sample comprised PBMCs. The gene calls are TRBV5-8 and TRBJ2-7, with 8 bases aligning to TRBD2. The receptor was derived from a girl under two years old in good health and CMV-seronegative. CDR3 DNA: TGTGCCAGCAGCCGATGGGTAGCGGGAACCTACGAGCAGTACTTC. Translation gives CASSRWVAGTYEQYF.